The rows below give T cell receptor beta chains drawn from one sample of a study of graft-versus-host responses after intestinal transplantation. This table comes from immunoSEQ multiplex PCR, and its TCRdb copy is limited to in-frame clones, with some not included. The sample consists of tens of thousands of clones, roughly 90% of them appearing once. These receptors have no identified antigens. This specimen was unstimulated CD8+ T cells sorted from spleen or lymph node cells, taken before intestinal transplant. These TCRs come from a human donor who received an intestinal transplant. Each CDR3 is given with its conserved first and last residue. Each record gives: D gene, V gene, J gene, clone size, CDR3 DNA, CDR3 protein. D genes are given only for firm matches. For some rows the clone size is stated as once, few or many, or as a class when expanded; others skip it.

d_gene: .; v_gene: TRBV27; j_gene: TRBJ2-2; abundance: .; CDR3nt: TGTGCCAGCGGTCCTAGGGGGGGAAGAAGCGGGGAGCTGTTTTTT; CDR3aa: CASGPRGGRSGELFF
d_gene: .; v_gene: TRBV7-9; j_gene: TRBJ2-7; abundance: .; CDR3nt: TGTGCCAGCAGCTTAGCAACTACTTTCTACGAGCAGTACTTC; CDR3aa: CASSLATTFYEQYF
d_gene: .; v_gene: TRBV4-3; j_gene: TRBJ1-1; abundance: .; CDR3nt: TGCGCCAGCAGCCAAGATCTGTCAGGGCCAAACACTGAAGCCTTCTTT; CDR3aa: CASSQDLSGPNTEAFF
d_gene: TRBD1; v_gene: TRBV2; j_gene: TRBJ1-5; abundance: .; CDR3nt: TGTGCCAGCACCGAGGACAGGGCCCCTATAGAGCCCCAGCATTTT; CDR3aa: CASTEDRAPIEPQHF
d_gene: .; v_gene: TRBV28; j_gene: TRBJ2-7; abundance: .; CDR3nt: TGTGCCAGCAGCCCATGGACAGTTAGCTCCTACGAGCAGTACTTC; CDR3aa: CASSPWTVSSYEQYF
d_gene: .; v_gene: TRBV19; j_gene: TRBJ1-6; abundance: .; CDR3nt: TGTGCCAGTAGTACCCTGCCACTCCGAAGTCATAATTCACCCCTCCACTTT; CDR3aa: CASSTLPLRSHNSPLHF
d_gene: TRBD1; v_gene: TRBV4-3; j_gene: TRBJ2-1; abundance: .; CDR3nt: TGCGCCAGCAGCCTAGGGACAGGGAGCTCCTACAATGAGCAGTTCTTC; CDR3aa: CASSLGTGSSYNEQFF
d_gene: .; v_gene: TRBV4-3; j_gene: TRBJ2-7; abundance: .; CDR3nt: TGCGCCAGCAGCCAAGATCGAGGGTGGTCCTACGAGCAGTACTTC; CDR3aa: CASSQDRGWSYEQYF
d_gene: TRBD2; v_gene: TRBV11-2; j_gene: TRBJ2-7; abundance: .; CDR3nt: TGTGCCAGCAGCTTTGGGACTAACTACGAGCAGTACTTC; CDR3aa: CASSFGTNYEQYF
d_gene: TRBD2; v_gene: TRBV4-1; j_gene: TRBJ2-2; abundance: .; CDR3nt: TGCGCCAGCACCCTAGCGGGGTACAACACCGGGGAGCTGTTTTTT; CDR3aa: CASTLAGYNTGELFF
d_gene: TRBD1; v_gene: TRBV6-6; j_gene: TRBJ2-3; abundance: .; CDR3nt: TGTGCCAGCAGCGCACTGGGGCCCCCCAGGGGGGATACGCAGTATTTT; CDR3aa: CASSALGPPRGDTQYF
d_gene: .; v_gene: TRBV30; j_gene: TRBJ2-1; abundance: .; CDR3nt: TGTGCCTGGACGCAGGGGTATGAGCAGTTCTTC; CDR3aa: CAWTQGYEQFF
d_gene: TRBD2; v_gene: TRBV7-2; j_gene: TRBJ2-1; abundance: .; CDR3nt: TGTGCCAGCAGCCCCGCGGTGACTAGCGCAAAGAGCTCCTACAATGAGCAGTTCTTC; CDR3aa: CASSPAVTSAKSSYNEQFF
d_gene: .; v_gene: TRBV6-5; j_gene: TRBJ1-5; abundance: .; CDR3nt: TGTGCCAGCAACAGTCAGCCCCAGCATTTT; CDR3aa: CASNSQPQHF
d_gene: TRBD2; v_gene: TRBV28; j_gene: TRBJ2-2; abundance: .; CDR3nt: TGTGCCAGCAGTTGGACTAGTCGGTCCGGGGAGCTGTTTTTT; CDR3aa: CASSWTSRSGELFF
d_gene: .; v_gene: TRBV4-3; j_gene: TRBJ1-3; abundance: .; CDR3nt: TGCGCCAGCAGCCAAGATGGGGGGGGAAACACCATATATTTT; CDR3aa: CASSQDGGGNTIYF
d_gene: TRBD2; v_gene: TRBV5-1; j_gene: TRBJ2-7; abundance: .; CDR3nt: TGCGCCAGCAGCTTGGCTAGCGGACCCTACGAGCAGTACTTC; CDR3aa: CASSLASGPYEQYF
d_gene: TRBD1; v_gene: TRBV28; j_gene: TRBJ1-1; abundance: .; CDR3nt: TGTGCCAGCGGAGGGACAGGGATTTTGTTGAACACTGAAGCTTTCTTT; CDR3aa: CASGGTGILLNTEAFF
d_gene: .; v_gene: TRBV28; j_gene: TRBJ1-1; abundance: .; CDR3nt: TGTGCCAGCAGTTTTCAGGCAGACACTGAAGCTTTCTTT; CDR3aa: CASSFQADTEAFF
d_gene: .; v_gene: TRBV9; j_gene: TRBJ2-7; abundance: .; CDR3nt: TGTGCCAGCAGCGTAGGGGTGGGCTCAAACTACGAGCAGTACTTC; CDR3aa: CASSVGVGSNYEQYF
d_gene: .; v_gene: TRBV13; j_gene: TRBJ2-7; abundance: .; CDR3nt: TGTGCCAGCAGCTTAGTGGAGGAGCAGTACTTC; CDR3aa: CASSLVEEQYF
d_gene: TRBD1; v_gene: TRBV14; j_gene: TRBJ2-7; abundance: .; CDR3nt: TGTGCCAGCAGCAATGACAGGGGGGCCTCCTACGAGCAGTACTTC; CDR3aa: CASSNDRGASYEQYF
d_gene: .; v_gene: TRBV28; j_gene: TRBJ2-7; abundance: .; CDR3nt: TGTGCCAGCAGCACCGCCCCCCTCGGGACTCTGAGTCACGAGCAGTACTTC; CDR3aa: CASSTAPLGTLSHEQYF
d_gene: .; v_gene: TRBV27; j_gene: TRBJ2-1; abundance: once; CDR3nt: TGTGCCAGCAGTACGGGGTCCCCCTACAATGAGCAGTTCTTC; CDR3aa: CASSTGSPYNEQFF
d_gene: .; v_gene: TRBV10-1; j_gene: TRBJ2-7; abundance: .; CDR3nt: TGCGCCAGCAGTCCCAGTGGGGGACAACTAAGGGGTTCCTACGAGCAGTACTTC; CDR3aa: CASSPSGGQLRGSYEQYF
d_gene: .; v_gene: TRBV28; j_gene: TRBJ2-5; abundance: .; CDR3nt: TGTGCCAGCAGTTTCCCGTCCCAGGGGCAAGAGACCCAGTACTTC; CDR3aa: CASSFPSQGQETQYF
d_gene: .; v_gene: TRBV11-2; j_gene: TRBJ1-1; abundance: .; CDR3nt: TGTGCCAGCAGCTTAGGGGGGCTTGAAGCTTTCTTT; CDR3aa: CASSLGGLEAFF
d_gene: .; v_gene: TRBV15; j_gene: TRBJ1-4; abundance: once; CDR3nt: TGTGCCACCAGCAGAGGCTCAGGGGCGGAGGAAAAACTGTTTTTT; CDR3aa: CATSRGSGAEEKLFF
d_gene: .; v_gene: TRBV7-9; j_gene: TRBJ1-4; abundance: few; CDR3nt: TGTGCCAGCAGCAACTCTGCAACTAATGAAAAACTGTTTTTT; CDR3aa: CASSNSATNEKLFF
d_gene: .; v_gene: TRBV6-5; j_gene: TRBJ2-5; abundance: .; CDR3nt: TGTGCCAGCAGTTACCTTAGTGGCGGCAGGGGCGAGACCCAGTACTTC; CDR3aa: CASSYLSGGRGETQYF
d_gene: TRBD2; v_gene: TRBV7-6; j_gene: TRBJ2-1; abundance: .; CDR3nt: TGTGCCAGCAGCTTAGGCGGGAGCGCGTTAAATGAGCAGTTCTTC; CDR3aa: CASSLGGSALNEQFF
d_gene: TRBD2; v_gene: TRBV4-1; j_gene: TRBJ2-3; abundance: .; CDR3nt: TGCGCCAGCAGCCCTTTATTAGCGGGGGAGAGGACAGATACGCAGTATTTT; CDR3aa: CASSPLLAGERTDTQYF
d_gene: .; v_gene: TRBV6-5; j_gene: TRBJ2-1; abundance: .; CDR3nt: TGTGCCAGCAGTCTCCGGGATCCATCTTACAATGAGCAGTTCTTC; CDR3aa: CASSLRDPSYNEQFF